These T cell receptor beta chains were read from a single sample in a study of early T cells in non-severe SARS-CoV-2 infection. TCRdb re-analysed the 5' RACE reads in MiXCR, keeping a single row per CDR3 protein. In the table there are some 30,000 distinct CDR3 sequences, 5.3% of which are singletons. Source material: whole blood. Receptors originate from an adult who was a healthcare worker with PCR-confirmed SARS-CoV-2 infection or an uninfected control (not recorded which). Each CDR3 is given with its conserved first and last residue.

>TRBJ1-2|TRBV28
CASSLRDSLYGYTF
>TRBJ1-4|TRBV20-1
CSVTGTGSEKLFF
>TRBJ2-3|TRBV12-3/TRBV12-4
CASGLAGTDTQYF
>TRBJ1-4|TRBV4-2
CASSQGSLFGNEKLFF
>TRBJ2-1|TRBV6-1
CASSEGLQNEQFF
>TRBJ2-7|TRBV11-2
CASSFSGRRYEQYF
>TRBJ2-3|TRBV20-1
CSASSRRSSTDTQYF
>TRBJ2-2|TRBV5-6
CASSLLEGAYTGELFF
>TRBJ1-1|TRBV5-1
CASSLEGRTTEAFF
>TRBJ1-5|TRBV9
CASSQGYSNQPQHF